The 29 T cell receptor beta chains below come from one sample, sequenced in a study of Ad26.COV2.S vaccination and SARS-CoV-2 variants (dated by TCRdb to about 2021). The treatment or condition label for this specimen denotes: some 20 received Ad26.COV2.S at low or high dose, single or two shots; roughly five received placebo; per-sample allocation not given. For vaccine and placebo recipients, the sequenced repertoires came from samples collected on day 63 after the first injection. The protocol used for the library was the immunoSEQ multiplex PCR assay. TCRdb stores this immuneACCESS table with in-frame sequences only. Part of the clones is absent; in the studies checked, under half of the shortfall reflects unresolved V genes, and no reason is known for the rest. The table for this sample lists about 350,000 clones; 80% to 90% of them were counted only once. The ten largest account for less than 4% of the sample.

Sequenced here: peripheral blood, sampled in a trial of Ad26.COV2.S vaccine versus placebo. The receptors were sampled from a person aged 18-60 years who received the Ad26.COV2.S COVID-19 vaccine or a placebo.

The V call is TRBV25-1, the J call TRBJ2-1, with D perhaps TRBD1 or TRBD2 (5 bases each). Deletions cut 4 bases from V and 4 bases from J, with 20 bases between. Germline V lookup: CDR1 MGHDK, CDR2 SYGVNS. This CDR3 has 17 amino acids. The CDR3 DNA sequence: TGTGCCAGCAGTGGGATAGGGACGTCCACGGTATACAATGAGCAGTTCTTC. The encoded protein is CASSGIGTSTVYNEQFF.

The sample holds one count of this clone. The chain links TRBV6-4 to TRBJ2-2, with 8 bases matching TRBD2. Trimming took 3 bases from V and 3 from J; bases not matched to a gene: 3. Germline V gene data show CDR1 as MRHNA and CDR2 as SNTAGT. CDR3 length: 15 residues. CDR3 residues: CASSEDGGDTGELFF. The CDR3 bases are TGTGCCAGCAGTGAGGACGGGGGGGACACCGGGGAGCTGTTTTTT.

The chain combines TRBV2 with TRBJ1-5; TRBD1 is a possible D gene (5 bases). Per the germline V gene, CDR1 is SNHLY and CDR2 is FYNNEI. The CDR3 loop spans 15 amino acids. Trimming cost V 7 bases and J 2 bases, with 15 bases left between them. The CDR3 sequence is CASTGGSDGNQPQHF. CDR3 coding DNA: TGTGCCAGCACTGGGGGGAGCGACGGCAATCAGCCCCAGCATTTT.

The chain combines TRBV25-1 with TRBJ2-7; D might be TRBD1 or TRBD2, each matching 5 bases. The V gene lost 5 bases and the J gene lost 1 base, with 9 bases spanning the gap. CDR3 length: 13 amino acids. Germline CDR1 and CDR2: MGHDK and SYGVNS. The CDR3 reads CASSPGASYEQYF. The CDR3, as DNA: TGTGCCAGCAGTCCCGGGGCATCCTACGAGCAGTACTTC.

This clone was detected only a few times. The chain couples TRBV5-4 to TRBJ1-3; possibly TRBD1 for D (5 bases). The germline V and J ends were trimmed by 0 bases and 8 bases, with 15 bases remaining between them. This CDR3 is built from 15 residues. Per germline, CDR1 SGHNT and CDR2 YYREEE (reference sequence). The CDR3 nucleotides are TGTGCCAGCAGCTTGGCCGGGCAGGCCAGGGACACCATATATTTT. It yields the protein CASSLAGQARDTIYF. Filled out from reference TRBV5-4 and TRBJ1-3, the complete variable domain reads ETGVTQSPTHLIKTRGQQVTLRCSSQSGHNTVSWYQQALGQGPQFIFQYYREEENGRGNFPPRFSGLQFPNYSSELNVNALELDDSALYLCASSLAGQARDTIYFGEGSWLTVV.

The V gene is TRBV15, the J gene TRBJ2-7; 7 bases are shared with TRBD2. The CDR3 spans 17 residues. Looked up from germline, CDR1 is LNHNV and CDR2 is YYDKDF (reference sequence). The trim removed 0 bases at V and 2 bases at J, leaving 10 bases unmatched. CDR3 protein: CATSRDRGGREPYEQYF. The CDR3, as DNA: TGTGCCACCAGCAGAGATCGAGGAGGGAGGGAACCCTACGAGCAGTACTTC.

The chain carries TRBV19 and TRBJ2-2, with a possible D match to TRBD1 (6 bases). CDR1 LNHDA and CDR2 SQIVND come from the germline V gene (reference sequence). The V end lost 5 bases, the J end lost 3 bases, and 16 bases lay between the germline ends. The CDR3 length is 16 residues. CDR3 in amino acids: CASSLRGSKYTGELFF. The CDR3 nucleotides read TGTGCCAGTAGTCTTAGGGGGAGCAAGTACACCGGGGAGCTGTTTTTT.

The V call is TRBV19, the J call TRBJ1-6; tentative D call: TRBD1 (5 bases). The CDR3 consists of 16 residues. Germline V gives CDR1 LNHDA, CDR2 SQIVND (reference sequence). V shed 5 bases and J shed 8 bases, with 19 bases lying between them. CDR3 sequence (DNA): TGTGCCAGTAGTCTGGGGGACGGTCGGGGGTATTCACCCCTCCACTTT. Translated, it gives CASSLGDGRGYSPLHF.

Comment on this clone: A junction boundary mismatches the germline segment, possibly from a read error. CDR3 nucleotide sequence: TGTGCCACCAGGAGAGATTTCAGCACAGATACGCAGTATTTT. It yields the protein CATRRDFSTDTQYF. This chain uses TRBV15 with TRBJ2-3; no reliable D call. From germline, CDR1 is LNHNV and CDR2 YYDKDF (reference sequence). This CDR3 spans 14 amino acids.

The V and J genes are TRBV5-5 and TRBJ2-5; the D gene is possibly TRBD1 (6 bases). The CDR3 runs to 15 residues. Germline V gene sequence: CDR1 SGHKS, CDR2 YYEKEE (reference sequence). Trimming pared 0 bases from V and 0 bases from J, leaving 9 bases between. CDR3 residues: CASSLARGNQETQYF. CDR3 DNA: TGTGCCAGCAGCTTGGCCAGGGGCAACCAAGAGACCCAGTACTTC. Combining the CDR3 with reference TRBV5-5 and TRBJ2-5 gives the whole variable domain DAGVTQSPTHLIKTRGQQVTLRCSPISGHKSVSWYQQVLGQGPQFIFQYYEKEERGRGNFPDRFSARQFPNYSSELNVNALLLGDSALYLCASSLARGNQETQYFGPGTRLLVL.

The chain recombines TRBV5-1 with TRBJ2-5, with TRBD2 matching over 11 bases. This CDR3 is 18 amino acids long. Germline assignment: CDR1 SGHRS and CDR2 YFSETQ. The ends lost 7 bases at V and 0 bases at J; junction bases unmatched: 14. The CDR3 sequence is CASRLAGHRTSYQETQYF. CDR3 bases: TGCGCCAGCCGACTAGCGGGACACCGAACCTCGTACCAAGAGACCCAGTACTTC. Based on the CDR3 plus reference TRBV5-1 and TRBJ2-5, the full variable domain is KAGVTQTPRYLIKTRGQQVTLSCSPISGHRSVSWYQQTPGQGLQFLFEYFSETQRNKGNFPGRFSGRQFSNSRSEMNVSTLELGDSALYLCASRLAGHRTSYQETQYFGPGTRLLVL.

This chain links TRBV15 with TRBJ1-5; D unclear. Germline V gives CDR1 LNHNV, CDR2 YYDKDF (reference sequence). CDR3 size: 12 residues. The V and J ends lost 1 base and 6 bases respectively, with 4 bases between them. CDR3 loop: CATSRVSQPQHF. The CDR3, as DNA: TGTGCCACCAGCAGAGTAAGTCAGCCCCAGCATTTT.

This clone is a singleton in its sample. J is TRBJ2-1 and V is TRBV7-2; D not certain. Germline CDR1 and CDR2: SGHTA and FQGNSA. CDR3 size: 14 residues. V was clipped by 6 bases and J by 3 bases, with 12 bases between them. The CDR3 sequence: CASSPAPNYNEQFF. In nucleotides, the CDR3 is TGTGCCAGCAGTCCCGCGCCAAACTACAATGAGCAGTTCTTC.

The gene calls are TRBV6-6 and TRBJ2-7, with D perhaps TRBD1 or TRBD2 (6 bases each). This CDR3 is built from 14 residues. The V end lost 2 bases, the J end lost 0 bases, and 8 bases lay between the germline ends. Germline V gives CDR1 MNHNY, CDR2 SVGAGI (reference sequence). The CDR3: CASSYPGASYEQYF. CDR3 in DNA: TGTGCCAGCAGTTACCCGGGGGCCTCCTACGAGCAGTACTTC.

The rearrangement links TRBV7-9 to TRBJ1-3, with 7 bases matching TRBD1. This CDR3 is 17 amino acids long. The V gene's germline CDR1 is SEHNR and CDR2 FQNEAQ (reference sequence). Trimming removed 5 bases from V and 4 bases from J; junction bases left unmatched: 14. DNA of the CDR3: TGTGCCAGCAGCCAGGGGGGTGGTGCTGGGACCGGAAACACCATATATTTT. Its protein product is CASSQGGGAGTGNTIYF.

The chain recombines TRBV6-2 or TRBV6-3 with TRBJ2-2; D gene uncertain. Trimming took off 2 bases at V and 9 bases at J, with 16 bases between the two ends. The CDR3 has 15 residues. Germline V gene lookup returns CDR1 MNHEY and CDR2 SVGEGT. CDR3 DNA: TGTGCCAGCAGTTACAAGGGAACCTATCACCGGGAGCTGTTTTTT. It yields the protein CASSYKGTYHRELFF.

This clone was seen a few times. The chain joins TRBV21-1 to TRBJ2-2. TRBV21-1 is annotated as a pseudogene. This CDR3 is built from 8 residues. The CDR3 DNA reads TGTGCCACCGGGGAGCTGTTTTTT. Its translation: CATGELFF.

The rearrangement joins TRBV9 to TRBJ1-1; D is uncertain. Trimming removed 4 bases at V and 1 base at J, with 8 bases between. Per the germline V gene, CDR1 is SGDLS and CDR2 is YYNGEE. This CDR3 is built from 13 residues. CDR3 DNA: TGTGCCAGCAGCAGACATTGGAACACTGAAGCTTTCTTT. It translates to CASSRHWNTEAFF.

The chain uses TRBV24-1 and TRBJ2-7; 14 nucleotides agree with TRBD2. Losses at the gene ends were 4 bases for V and 5 bases for J; bases not matched to a gene: 6. Germline V lookup: CDR1 KGHDR, CDR2 SFDVKD. CDR3 size: 16 residues. CDR3 DNA: TGTGCCACCAGTGACTATGGGACTAGCGGGAGTGACGAGCAGTACTTC. It specifies CATSDYGTSGSDEQYF.

The gene calls are TRBV19 and TRBJ2-3; D is possibly TRBD1 (5 bases). The CDR3 extends over 15 amino acids. Germline V gene lookup returns CDR1 LNHDA and CDR2 SQIVND (reference sequence). Between the trimmed V and J ends, which lost 1 base and 3 bases, there was a span of 11 bases. CDR3 region: CASSIAAGWTDTQYF. The CDR3 nucleotides are TGTGCCAGTAGTATAGCAGCAGGGTGGACAGATACGCAGTATTTT. Full variable domain (remainder filled in from reference TRBV19 and TRBJ2-3): DGGITQSPKYLFRKEGQNVTLSCEQNLNHDAMYWYRQDPGQGLRLIYYSQIVNDFQKGDIAEGYSVSREKKESFPLTVTSAQKNPTAFYLCASSIAAGWTDTQYFGPGTRLTVL.

CDR3 sequence: CASSMFRGSYEQYF. CDR3 nucleotides: TGTGCCAGTAGTATGTTCAGGGGGAGTTACGAGCAGTACTTC. The genes are TRBV19 and TRBJ2-7; TRBD1 matches at 7 bases. The germline gives CDR1 LNHDA, CDR2 SQIVND (reference sequence). The CDR3 loop spans 14 amino acids. The trim removed 3 bases at V and 4 bases at J, leaving 6 bases unmatched.

J is TRBJ2-1 and V is TRBV4-3, with unresolved D. There are 14 residues in the CDR3. Germline-derived CDR1 and CDR2 are LGHNA and YSLEER. V lost 0 bases, J lost 11 bases, and 14 bases lay in between. The CDR3 protein is CASSQDLAVQQQFF. The CDR3 DNA reads TGCGCCAGCAGCCAAGATCTTGCGGTCCAACAGCAGTTCTTC.

This chain uses TRBV7-2 with TRBJ2-1, with 10 bases aligning to TRBD1. The V gene end was trimmed by 5 bases and the J gene end by 5 bases; junction bases not matched to a gene: 9. Germline values: CDR1 SGHTA, CDR2 FQGNSA. The CDR3 length is 16 residues. For the CDR3, the DNA is TGTGCCAGCAGCGCCCAAGCCGGGACAGGGGACAATGAGCAGTTCTTC. It translates to CASSAQAGTGDNEQFF.

This chain connects TRBV9 to TRBJ2-1; D is tentatively TRBD1 or TRBD2 (5 bases each). Trimming removed 4 bases from V and 3 bases from J, with 14 bases in between. The CDR3 contains 15 residues. Germline V lookup: CDR1 SGDLS, CDR2 YYNGEE. This CDR3 is CASSTGTRDYNEQFF. The DNA for the CDR3 is TGTGCCAGCAGCACCGGGACCAGGGACTACAATGAGCAGTTCTTC.

The chain joins TRBV7-6 to TRBJ2-1, with TRBD2 identical over 8 bases. This CDR3 spans 18 amino acids. After removal of 0 bases from V and 4 bases from J, the junction contained 11 bases not matched to a gene. CDR1 SGHVS and CDR2 FNYEAQ come from the germline V gene. The DNA of the CDR3 is TGTGCCAGCAGCTTAGCGCCTCCCTTAGCGGGGCGTTACAATGAGCAGTTCTTC. Its translation: CASSLAPPLAGRYNEQFF.

J is TRBJ2-3 and V is TRBV7-8; D might be TRBD1 or TRBD2, each matching 5 bases. This CDR3 contains 15 residues. Germline CDR1 and CDR2: SGHVS and FQNEAQ. V dropped 6 bases and J dropped 2 bases, with 15 bases sitting between them. The CDR3 is CASSPPGRTTDTQYF. The CDR3 coding sequence is TGTGCCAGCAGTCCTCCGGGACGGACCACAGATACGCAGTATTTT.

The chain combines TRBV30 with TRBJ1-2; unclear D gene. V was clipped by 7 bases and J by 2 bases, with 14 bases between them. Per the germline V gene, CDR1 is GTSNPN and CDR2 is SVGIG (reference sequence). CDR3 length: 13 residues. In DNA form, the CDR3 reads TGTGCCTTTCAGACACCGCCCAACTATGGCTACACCTTC. Translation: CAFQTPPNYGYTF.

The rearrangement joins TRBV6-5 to TRBJ2-3; 13 nucleotides match TRBD2. This CDR3 is built from 15 residues. Germline V gives CDR1 MNHEY, CDR2 SVGAGI. V lost 6 bases, J lost 4 bases, and 4 bases stayed unmatched. This CDR3 reads CASRKLAGGADTQYF. The CDR3, as DNA: TGTGCCAGCAGAAAACTAGCGGGAGGGGCAGATACGCAGTATTTT.

The chain recombines TRBV21-1 with TRBJ2-7; the D call TRBD1 from the table was never checked on the DNA. TRBV21-1 is assigned pseudogene status. This CDR3 contains 13 residues. CDR3 protein: CASKGDSSYEQYF. DNA of the CDR3: TGTGCCAGCAAAGGCGACAGCTCCTACGAGCAGTACTTC.